This TCR beta chain comes out of a study of T cells in Graves' hyperthyroidism and ophthalmopathy. The sample holds many counts of this clonotype. Its antigen is unidentified. Overall study results and limits: The model anticipated ophthalmopathy a median around six months pre-onset. From stable hyperthyroidism, ophthalmopathy was separated by a 13 V-J model.

V shed 6 bases and J 13 bases; nucleotides not matched to a gene: 15. The CDR3 is 14 residues long. Germline CDR1 reads SNHLY; CDR2 reads FYNNEI. RNA transcripts were the template for amplifying TCR beta CDR3 regions. TCR CDR3 regions were first amplified by RT-PCR with HTBI primers. TCRdb reprocessed the multiplex PCR reads via MiXCR and lists one record per CDR3 protein. The sample has fewer than 500,000 distinct CDR3 sequences, 13% seen once. This chain uses TRBV2 with TRBJ2-3; TRBD2 aligns across 8 bases. The sample taken for sequencing was blood. This sequence originates from a man aged 25-40 years with Graves' hyperthyroidism that later progressed to Graves' ophthalmopathy. The CDR3 sequence is CASSAITGGTPKYF. CDR3 DNA: TGTGCCAGCAGCGCAATCACGGGGGGGACACCCAAGTATTTT.